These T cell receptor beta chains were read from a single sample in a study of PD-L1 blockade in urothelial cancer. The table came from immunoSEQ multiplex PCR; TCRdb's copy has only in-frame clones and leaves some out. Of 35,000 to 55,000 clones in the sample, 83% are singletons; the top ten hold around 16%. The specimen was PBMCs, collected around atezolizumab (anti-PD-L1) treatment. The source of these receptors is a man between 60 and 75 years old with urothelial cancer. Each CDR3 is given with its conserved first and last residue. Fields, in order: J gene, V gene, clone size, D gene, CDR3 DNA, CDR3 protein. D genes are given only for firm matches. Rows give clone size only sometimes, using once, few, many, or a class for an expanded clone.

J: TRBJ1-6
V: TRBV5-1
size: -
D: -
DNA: TGCGCCAGCAGAAATCAGGGGACGGATTCACCCCTCCACTTT
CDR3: CASRNQGTDSPLHF

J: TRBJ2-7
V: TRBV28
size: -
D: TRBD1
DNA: TGTGCCAGCAGTGACTCCACAGGGGGCTACGAGCAGTACTTC
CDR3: CASSDSTGGYEQYF

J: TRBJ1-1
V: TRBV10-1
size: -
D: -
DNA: TGCGCCAGCAGTGAGAATCTCCGCACTGAAGCTTTCTTT
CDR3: CASSENLRTEAFF

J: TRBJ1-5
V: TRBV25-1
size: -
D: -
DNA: TGTGCCAGCAGTGAATCTCGGCAGGGTCAGCCCCAGCATTTT
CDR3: CASSESRQGQPQHF

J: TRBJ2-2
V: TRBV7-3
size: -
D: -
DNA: TGTGCCAGCAGGCCCAGGCGGGGCACCGGGGAGCTGTTTTTT
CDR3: CASRPRRGTGELFF

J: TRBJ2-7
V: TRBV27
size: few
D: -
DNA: TGTGCCAGCGCCCGGCTCCGGGGATACTTC
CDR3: CASARLRGYF

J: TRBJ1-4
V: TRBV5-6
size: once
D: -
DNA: TGTGCCAGCAGCCGTTTACAGCGGGCTAATGAAAAACTGTTTTTT
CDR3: CASSRLQRANEKLFF

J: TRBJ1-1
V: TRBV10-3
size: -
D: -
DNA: TGTGCCATCAGTAATCCTGAGGGGAACACTGAAGCTTTCTTT
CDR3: CAISNPEGNTEAFF

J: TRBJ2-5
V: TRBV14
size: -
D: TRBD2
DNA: TGTGCCAGCAGCCACATAAGAGGAGCGGGGGCAAACCAAGAGACCCAGTACTTC
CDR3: CASSHIRGAGANQETQYF

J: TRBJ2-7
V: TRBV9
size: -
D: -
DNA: TGTGCCAGCAGCGTAGAGGCAGGGGGGACGTACGAGCAGTACTTC
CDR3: CASSVEAGGTYEQYF

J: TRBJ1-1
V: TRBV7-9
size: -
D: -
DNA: TGTGCCAGCAGGTCGGGAGGGGTGAACACTGAAGCTTTCTTT
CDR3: CASRSGGVNTEAFF

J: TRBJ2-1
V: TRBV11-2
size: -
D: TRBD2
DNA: TGTGCCAGCAGCCAGGCGGGACTCACGGGGGGGACGCAGTTCTTC
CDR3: CASSQAGLTGGTQFF

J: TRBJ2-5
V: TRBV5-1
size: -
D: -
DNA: TGCGCCAGCGCCGGGACACACCAAGAGACCCAGTACTTC
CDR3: CASAGTHQETQYF

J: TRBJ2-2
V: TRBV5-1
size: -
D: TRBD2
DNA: TGCGCCAGCAGCCCGCTCGTAGCGGGGGGAAACACCGGGGAGCTGTTTTTT
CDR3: CASSPLVAGGNTGELFF

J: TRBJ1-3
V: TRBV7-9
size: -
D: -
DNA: TGTGCCAGCAGCTCGGAGTGGGGGCCCTCTGGAAACACCATATATTTT
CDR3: CASSSEWGPSGNTIYF

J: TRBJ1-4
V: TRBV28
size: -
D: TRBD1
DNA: TGTGCCAGCAGTATAAGAAGCGGACAGGGGGCAAAACTGTTTTTT
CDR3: CASSIRSGQGAKLFF

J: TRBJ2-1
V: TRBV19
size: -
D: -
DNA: TGTGCCAGTAAGCAGGATACGAACAATGAGCAGTTCTTC
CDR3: CASKQDTNNEQFF

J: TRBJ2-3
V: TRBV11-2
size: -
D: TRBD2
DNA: TGTGCCAGCAGCGGAAGGACTAGCGGGGGGGCCACAGATACGCAGTATTTT
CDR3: CASSGRTSGGATDTQYF

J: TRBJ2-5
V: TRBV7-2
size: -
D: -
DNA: TGTGCCAGCAGCCTTCAGGGGACGTCTCTTAGTGAGTCCCAGTACTTC
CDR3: CASSLQGTSLSESQYF

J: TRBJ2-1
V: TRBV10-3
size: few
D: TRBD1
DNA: TGTGCCATCAGGATCAACGGACAGGGCGTAGGGAATGAGCAGTTCTTC
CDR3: CAIRINGQGVGNEQFF

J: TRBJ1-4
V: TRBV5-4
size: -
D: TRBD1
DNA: TGTGCCAGCAGCGAGGACAGGGGAGCCGAAAAACTGTTTTTT
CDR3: CASSEDRGAEKLFF

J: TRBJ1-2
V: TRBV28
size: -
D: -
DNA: TGTGCCAGCAGTTTATTCTTGGCCTATGGCTACACCTTC
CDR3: CASSLFLAYGYTF

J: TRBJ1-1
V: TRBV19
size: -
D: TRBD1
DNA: TGTGCCAGTAGTTCGACAGGGGGCGGGGGCCGCCAACGGGCTTTCTTT
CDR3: CASSSTGGGGRQRAFF

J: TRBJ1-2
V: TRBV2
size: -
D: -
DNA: TGTGCCAGCAGTAGACGGGAAACTAACTATGGCTACACCTTC
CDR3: CASSRRETNYGYTF

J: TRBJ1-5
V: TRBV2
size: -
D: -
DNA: TGTGCCAGCAGTGACCTCCGCGATCAGCCCCAGCATTTT
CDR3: CASSDLRDQPQHF

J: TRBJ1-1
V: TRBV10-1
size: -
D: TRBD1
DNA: TGCGCCAGCAGTGAGACAGGGGAATCAGAAGCTTTCTTT
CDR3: CASSETGESEAFF